One T cell receptor (beta chain) is described in this entry. Its matching antigen is unknown. Germline V gene data show CDR1 as KGHSH and CDR2 as LQKENI. The CDR3 length is 16 residues. Germline trimming cut 3 bases from V and 1 base from J; bases unmatched to any gene: 7. This sample was taken from a study of cytomegalovirus exposure and HLA in healthy donors. Study findings and constraints: Accurate prediction of most subjects' HLA-A and HLA-B alleles from TCR beta sequences was reported. Owing to their indistinguishability, certain V segments, notably TRBV6-2 and TRBV6-3, were excluded.

The PCR made use of 60 Vbeta and 13 Jbeta primers. Here immunoSEQ multiplex PCR was the method, and the copy in TCRdb shows in-frame clones only, minus some. The data show about 160,000 clones, 80% to 90% seen once. At the time of sampling, donors were nominally healthy, though unrecorded immune exposures were likely. The material sequenced was PBMCs. The source is a middle-aged man in good health and CMV-seropositive. The V and J genes are TRBV18 and TRBJ2-7; TRBD2 matches 9 bases. CDR3 nucleotides: TGTGCCAGCTCACCCCTCGGTAGCGGGGGTTCCTACGAGCAGTACTTC. Protein product: CASSPLGSGGSYEQYF.